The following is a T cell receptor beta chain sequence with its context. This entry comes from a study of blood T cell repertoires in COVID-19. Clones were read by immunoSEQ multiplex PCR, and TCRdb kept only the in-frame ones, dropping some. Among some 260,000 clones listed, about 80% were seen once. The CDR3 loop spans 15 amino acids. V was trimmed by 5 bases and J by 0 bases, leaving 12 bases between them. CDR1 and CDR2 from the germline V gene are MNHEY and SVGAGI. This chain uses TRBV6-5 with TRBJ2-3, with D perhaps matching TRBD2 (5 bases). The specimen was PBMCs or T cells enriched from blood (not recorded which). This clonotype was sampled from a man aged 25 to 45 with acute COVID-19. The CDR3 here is CASSPPGFSTDTQYF. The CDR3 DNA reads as TGTGCCAGCAGTCCGCCGGGATTTAGCACAGATACGCAGTATTTT.